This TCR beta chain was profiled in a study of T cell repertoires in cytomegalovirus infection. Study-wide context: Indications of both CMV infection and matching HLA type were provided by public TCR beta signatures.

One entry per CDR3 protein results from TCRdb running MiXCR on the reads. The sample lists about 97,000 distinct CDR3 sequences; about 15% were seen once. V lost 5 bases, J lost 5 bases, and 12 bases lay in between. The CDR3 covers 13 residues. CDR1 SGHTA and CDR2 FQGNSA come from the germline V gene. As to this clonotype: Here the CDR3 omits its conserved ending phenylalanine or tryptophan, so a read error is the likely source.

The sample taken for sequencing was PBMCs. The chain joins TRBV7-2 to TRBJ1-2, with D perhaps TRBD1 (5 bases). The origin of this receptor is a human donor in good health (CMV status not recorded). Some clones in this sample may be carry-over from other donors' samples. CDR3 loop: CASSLREKYGYTL. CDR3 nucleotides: TGTGCCAGCAGCCTCAGGGAGAAATATGGCTACACCTTA.